These T cell receptor beta chains were read from a single sample in a study of regulatory T cells in long-lasting Graves disease. TCRdb analysed the multiplex PCR reads with MiXCR anew, one entry per CDR3 protein. The data contain under 500,000 distinct CDR3 sequences, about 15% of them singletons. The same data also contributed to another study, on T cells in Graves' hyperthyroidism and ophthalmopathy.

The sequenced sample was peripheral blood mononuclear cells (PBMCs), obtained at new diagnosis, from a patient treated with antithyroid drugs. These receptors were collected from a woman aged 25 to 39 with Graves disease. CDR3s include the opening cysteine and the closing phenylalanine or tryptophan. D genes are given only for firm matches. Some rows mark clone size as missing; the rest say once, few, many or name a class of expanded clone.

clone_size j_call v_call d_call cdr3_nt cdr3_aa
many TRBJ2-1 TRBV28 TRBD2 TGTGCCAGCAGTTCAAGGACTAGCGTAAAATACAATGAGCAGTTCTTC CASSSRTSVKYNEQFF
. TRBJ2-5 TRBV9 TRBD2 TGTGCCAGCAGCGGGGCCGGGACTAGCGGGAGTATGGGAGAGACCCAGTACTTC CASSGAGTSGSMGETQYF
many TRBJ1-1 TRBV7-2 TRBD1 TGTGCCAGCAGCTTCCGGAATTACAGGGGCACTGAAGCTTTCTTT CASSFRNYRGTEAFF
few TRBJ1-3 TRBV7-9 . TGTGCCAGCAGCTTGGGACGGCTATATTTT CASSLGRLYF
many TRBJ2-1 TRBV10-3 . TGTGCCATCAAATCGGACAATGAGCAGTTCTTC CAIKSDNEQFF
. TRBJ2-1 TRBV12-3/TRBV12-4 . TGTGCCAGCAGCCCCGACAGGAACCCCTACAATGAGCAGTTCTTC CASSPDRNPYNEQFF
many TRBJ2-5 TRBV3-1 . TGTGCCAGCAGTCACGGAGGGAGTTCCCAAGAGACCCAGTACTTC CASSHGGSSQETQYF
. TRBJ1-6 TRBV10-3 TRBD1 TGTGCCATCGCCGGGACAGAATCTTCACCCCTCCACTTT CAIAGTESSPLHF
. TRBJ1-2 TRBV20-1 . TGCAGTGCTAGAGGGGAAACGTCCTTCGTAAACTATGGCTACACCTTC CSARGETSFVNYGYTF
. TRBJ2-5 TRBV7-6 TRBD2 TGTGCCAGCAGCCGGACTACTAGCGGGAGATCAGGAGAGACCCAGTACTTC CASSRTTSGRSGETQYF
many TRBJ2-1 TRBV19 . TGTGCCAGTAGGGTAGATCCCTACAATGAGCAGTTCTTC CASRVDPYNEQFF
many TRBJ1-4 TRBV28 TRBD1 TGTGCCAGCAGTCCCGGGACAGGGCCCGAAAAACTGTTTTTT CASSPGTGPEKLFF
many TRBJ2-5 TRBV12-3/TRBV12-4 . TGTGCCAGCAGTTTAGATCCGGGGATCCGAGAGACCCAGTACTTC CASSLDPGIRETQYF
many TRBJ2-2 TRBV7-2 TRBD2 TGTGCCAGCAGCTTGGGGGGGGGAGGGCGCACCGGGGAGCTGTTTTTT CASSLGGGGRTGELFF
many TRBJ2-3 TRBV20-1 TRBD2 TGCAGTGCCAGCGGGGGGGCGGTTGGGAACACAGATACGCAGTATTTT CSASGGAVGNTDTQYF
. TRBJ2-1 TRBV28 TRBD2 TGTGCCAGCAGTAGGACTAGCGGGAGCTTCTACAATGAGCAGTTCTTC CASSRTSGSFYNEQFF
many TRBJ2-7 TRBV7-8 TRBD2 TGTGCCAGCAGTGAGGGACTAGCGAGCTCCTACGAGCAGTACTTC CASSEGLASSYEQYF
many TRBJ2-2 TRBV6-5 . TGTGCCAGCAGTTACACGAACACCGGGGAGCTGTTTTTT CASSYTNTGELFF
many TRBJ2-5 TRBV20-1 TRBD2 TGCAGTGTCCTGGGGACTAGCGGGCACCAAGAGACCCAGTACTTC CSVLGTSGHQETQYF
few TRBJ1-2 TRBV7-9 . TGTGCCAGCAGTCCTACAATGGCTGGCTACACCTTC CASSPTMAGYTF
many TRBJ2-7 TRBV28 TRBD1 TGTGCCAGCAGTCCTAGACAGGGGCGAGGGTACGAGCAGTACTTC CASSPRQGRGYEQYF
few TRBJ2-6 TRBV5-1 . TGCGCCAGCGAGGCTCTCTCTGGGGCCAACGTCCTGACTTTC CASEALSGANVLTF
many TRBJ2-7 TRBV12-3/TRBV12-4 . TGTGCCAGCAGTTTTTCGGGCAGGGTTTACGAGCAGTACTTC CASSFSGRVYEQYF
. TRBJ1-1 TRBV6-1 TRBD1 TGTGCCAGCACTCTAGACAGGGACACTGAAGCTTTCTTT CASTLDRDTEAFF
few TRBJ2-1 TRBV6-1 . TGTGCCAGCAGCTCCCCGGGAGAGCAGTTCTTC CASSSPGEQFF
. TRBJ1-1 TRBV30 . TGTGCCTGGAGTCGACGGCTGGACACTGAAGCTTTCTTT CAWSRRLDTEAFF
few TRBJ2-3 TRBV24-1 TRBD2 TGTGCCACCAGTGACCATAGCGGGAGGGCCGTCGGCACAGATACGCAGTATTTT CATSDHSGRAVGTDTQYF
many TRBJ1-1 TRBV6-1 . TGTGCCAGCAGTCAACCATCCGACCCTGGGTTTGAAGCTTTCTTT CASSQPSDPGFEAFF
many TRBJ1-5 TRBV27 . TGTGCCAGCAGTTCAACAGGGCAGCCCCAGCATTTT CASSSTGQPQHF
many TRBJ1-1 TRBV3-1 . TGTGCCAGCAGCCAAGATAGATTGACGGAAGCTTTCTTT CASSQDRLTEAFF
many TRBJ2-7 TRBV12-3/TRBV12-4 . TGTGCCAGCTCCCGGTCGGGACTTACCTACGAGCAGTACTTC CASSRSGLTYEQYF
many TRBJ2-7 TRBV10-3 . TGTGCCATCAGTGAGACCTTGGACAGCTCAGAGCAGTACTTC CAISETLDSSEQYF